These 23 T cell receptor beta chains were all obtained from the same sample, sequenced in a study of blood T cell repertoires in COVID-19. Data came from immunoSEQ multiplex PCR; TCRdb stores just in-frame clones and leaves some out. In the table there are some 82,000 clones, 90% to 95% of which are singletons. Sequencing was performed on peripheral blood. The source is a woman aged 50 to 65 in a cohort sampled during active COVID-19.

This clone was observed a few times. This chain links TRBV19 with TRBJ1-5; 10 bases are a match to TRBD1. Trimming at V came to 3 bases and at J to 2 bases, leaving 4 bases not matched to a gene. Germline values: CDR1 LNHDA, CDR2 SQIVND (reference sequence). The CDR3 is 16 residues long. The CDR3 nucleotides read TGTGCCAGTAGTATGGACAGGGGGATAGGCAATCAGCCCCAGCATTTT. It codes for CASSMDRGIGNQPQHF. Filled out from reference TRBV19 and TRBJ1-5, the complete variable domain reads DGGITQSPKYLFRKEGQNVTLSCEQNLNHDAMYWYRQDPGQGLRLIYYSQIVNDFQKGDIAEGYSVSREKKESFPLTVTSAQKNPTAFYLCASSMDRGIGNQPQHFGDGTRLSIL.

The chain links TRBV12-3 or TRBV12-4 to TRBJ1-2; no clear D gene. The V end lost 1 base, the J end lost 4 bases, and 7 bases lay between the germline ends. The length of the CDR3 is 13 residues. The CDR3 DNA follows: TGTGCCAGCAGTTTAGGGACTGGCTATGGCTACACCTTC. As protein: CASSLGTGYGYTF.

The chain is built from TRBV3-1 (or the pseudogene TRBV3-2) and TRBJ2-1; 7 positions agree with TRBD1. J was trimmed by 5 bases and V by 4 bases; bases with no gene match: 8. Germline V gives CDR1 LGHDT, CDR2 YNNKEL (reference sequence). The length of the CDR3 is 15 residues. The CDR3 DNA sequence: TGTGCCAGCAGCCGCGACCAGGGGGTCCACAATGAGCAGTTCTTC. Protein product: CASSRDQGVHNEQFF.

The chain employs TRBV10-1 and TRBJ2-3, with 14 bases matching TRBD2. Germline V gene lookup returns CDR1 WNHNN and CDR2 SYGVQD (reference sequence). After removal of 7 bases from V and 3 bases from J, the junction contained 12 bases not matched to a gene. The length of the CDR3 is 18 residues. DNA for the CDR3: TGCGCCAGCAAGAGACTAGGGACTAGCGGGAGCAGGACAGATACGCAGTATTTT. Amino acid sequence: CASKRLGTSGSRTDTQYF.

The chain is built from TRBV30 and TRBJ2-5; D unresolved. Trimming shortened V by 2 bases and J by 5 bases, and 9 bases separated the two germline ends. CDR1 GTSNPN and CDR2 SVGIG come from the germline V gene (reference sequence). The CDR3 runs 12 residues. CDR3 coding DNA: TGTGCCTGGAGTTCGGGTGGGGAGACCCAGTACTTC. It codes for CAWSSGGETQYF.

This clone was picked up one time. CDR3 in DNA: TGTGCCAGCAGTTTATTTCACGGCTATGGCTACACCTTC. Its translation is CASSLFHGYGYTF. The genes are TRBV27 and TRBJ1-2; D remains ambiguous. V lost 1 base to trimming and J lost 4 bases, with 7 bases between them. This CDR3 has 13 amino acids. Per the germline V gene, CDR1 is MNHEY and CDR2 is SMNVEV (reference sequence).

The J gene is TRBJ2-2, the V gene TRBV4-1; D perhaps matches TRBD2 (6 bases). The V and J ends lost 2 bases and 6 bases respectively, with 16 bases between them. This CDR3 has 16 amino acids. Germline CDR1 and CDR2: MGHRA and YSYEKL. The CDR3 DNA reads as TGCGCCAGCAGCCAACTAGCGATTAAGCTATCCGGGGAGCTGTTTTTT. Its protein is CASSQLAIKLSGELFF.

The CDR3 sequence: CATGTSGATDTQYF. Written as DNA, the CDR3 is TGTGCCACCGGGACTAGCGGCGCCACAGATACGCAGTATTTT. The chain employs TRBV19 and TRBJ2-3; 11 nucleotides match TRBD2. The trim removed 10 bases at V and 2 bases at J, leaving 5 bases unmatched. This CDR3 comprises 14 residues. Germline V CDR1 and CDR2: LNHDA, SQIVND (reference sequence).

V and J are TRBV28 and TRBJ2-7; 7 bases are shared with TRBD1. The V gene's germline CDR1 is MDHEN and CDR2 SYDVKM. Trimming cost V 0 bases and J 5 bases; bases outside gene matches: 13. There are 17 residues in the CDR3. The CDR3 DNA sequence: TGTGCCAGCAGTTTATGGCGACAGGGCGTGGGAACGGACGAGCAGTACTTC. Protein product: CASSLWRQGVGTDEQYF.

The gene calls are TRBV5-1 and TRBJ2-1; 8 bases map to TRBD1. After removal of 4 bases from V and 5 bases from J, the junction contained 14 bases not matched to a gene. Germline CDR1 and CDR2: SGHRS and YFSETQ. CDR3 length: 17 residues. In DNA form, the CDR3 reads TGCGCCAGCAGCCTGGACCCCCAGGGGGCTGGCGACAATGAGCAGTTCTTC. Its protein is CASSLDPQGAGDNEQFF.

The chain recombines TRBV29-1 with TRBJ2-2; TRBD1 is a possible D gene (6 bases). The CDR3 totals 23 residues. V dropped 4 bases and J dropped 1 base, with 37 bases sitting between them. The germline CDR1 and CDR2 sequences are SQVTM and ANQGSEA. In DNA form, the CDR3 reads TGCAGCGTTGCCCGAGATAGGGCAGGGGTGGTTGGTAACCCCGCCTTGAACACCGGGGAGCTGTTTTTT. It specifies CSVARDRAGVVGNPALNTGELFF.

V usage is TRBV6-2 or TRBV6-3 and J usage is TRBJ2-7, with 10 positions matching TRBD2. V lost 2 bases and J lost 6; bases outside the gene matches: 16. The CDR3 is made up of 18 amino acids. Germline loops: CDR1 MNHEY, CDR2 SVGEGT. The CDR3 DNA sequence: TGTGCCAGCAGTTACCCTGCGAGCGGGAGGGCCTCTTGGGGCGAGCAGTACTTC. Its translation is CASSYPASGRASWGEQYF.

The chain carries TRBV3-1 (or the pseudogene TRBV3-2) and TRBJ1-2; TRBD1 matches at 11 bases. The trim removed 1 base at V and 2 bases at J, leaving 3 bases unmatched. The CDR3 covers 16 residues. Germline CDR1 LGHDT, CDR2 YNNKEL (reference sequence). The CDR3 protein is CASSQGWDRGNYGYTF. CDR3 bases: TGTGCCAGCAGCCAAGGGTGGGACAGGGGGAACTATGGCTACACCTTC.

The chain employs TRBV7-3 and TRBJ2-3; 10 nucleotides line up with TRBD1. The ends lost 0 bases at V and 6 bases at J; junction bases unmatched: 3. Looked up from germline, CDR1 is SGHTA and CDR2 is FQGTGA. The CDR3 loop spans 15 amino acids. CDR3 in amino acids: CASSLTGTGVDTQYF. The CDR3 bases are TGTGCCAGCAGCTTAACCGGGACAGGGGTCGATACGCAGTATTTT.

The chain links TRBV2 to TRBJ2-7, with TRBD2 as a possible D gene (5 bases). This CDR3 comprises 14 residues. CDR1 SNHLY and CDR2 FYNNEI come from the germline V gene. V lost 7 bases and J 4 bases, leaving 17 bases between the germline ends. For the CDR3, the DNA is TGTGCCAGCATGAACGAGGAGTGGAGGTACGAGCAGTACTTC. Translation: CASMNEEWRYEQYF.

The chain uses TRBV3-1 (or the pseudogene TRBV3-2) and TRBJ1-5; tentatively, D is TRBD1 (6 bases). Trimming stripped 1 base from V and 2 bases from J, with 9 bases between. CDR3 size: 15 residues. In germline, CDR1 is LGHDT, CDR2 YNNKEL (reference sequence). CDR3 residues: CASSQGTEGNQPQHF. The CDR3 DNA follows: TGTGCCAGCAGCCAAGGGACAGAAGGCAATCAGCCCCAGCATTTT.

The V and J genes are TRBV6-1 and TRBJ2-7, with D possibly TRBD2 on 5 matching bases. This CDR3 has 11 residues. Between the trimmed V and J ends, which lost 2 bases and 12 bases, there was a span of 11 bases. Germline V gene lookup returns CDR1 MNHNS and CDR2 SASEGT. CDR3 region: CASSEKDRGYF. DNA for the CDR3: TGTGCCAGCAGTGAAAAGGACCGGGGGTACTTC.

The rearrangement links TRBV5-1 to TRBJ1-1, with D perhaps TRBD1 (5 bases). The V and J ends lost 2 bases and 0 bases respectively, with 11 bases between them. Germline assignment: CDR1 SGHRS and CDR2 YFSETQ. This CDR3 is built from 15 residues. CDR3 sequence: CASSFNGGLNTEAFF. CDR3 bases: TGCGCCAGCAGCTTTAACGGGGGATTGAACACTGAAGCTTTCTTT.

The V and J genes are TRBV9 and TRBJ1-1, with D perhaps matching TRBD1 (6 bases). Germline CDR1 and CDR2: SGDLS and YYNGEE. This CDR3 comprises 14 residues. V was trimmed by 2 bases and J by 3 bases, leaving 11 bases between them. The CDR3 DNA follows: TGTGCCAGCAGCGTCGAACAGGGTGACACTGAAGCTTTCTTT. It translates to CASSVEQGDTEAFF.

This chain uses TRBV3-1 (or the pseudogene TRBV3-2) with TRBJ2-7, with D uncertain. Between the trimmed V and J ends, which lost 2 bases and 3 bases, there was a span of 5 bases. The CDR3 is made up of 12 amino acids. Germline V gives CDR1 LGHDT, CDR2 YNNKEL (reference sequence). The CDR3 sequence: CASSQNGYEQYF. CDR3 DNA: TGTGCCAGCAGCCAAAACGGCTACGAGCAGTACTTC.

This chain connects TRBV5-1 to TRBJ2-1, with TRBD2 matching 13 bases. Germline V gives CDR1 SGHRS, CDR2 YFSETQ. CDR3 size: 17 residues. V lost 3 bases, J lost 6 bases, and 9 bases stayed unmatched. For the CDR3, the DNA is TGCGCCAGCAGCTGGACTAGCGGGGGTCTTGGCGGCAATGAGCAGTTCTTC. Amino acids: CASSWTSGGLGGNEQFF.

This chain uses TRBV3-1 (or the pseudogene TRBV3-2) with TRBJ1-5; D is ambiguous. The CDR3 is 13 residues long. Germline CDR1 and CDR2: LGHDT and YNNKEL (reference sequence). With 4 bases removed from V and 5 bases from J, the gap between germline ends came to 9 bases. The CDR3: CASSPGRDQPQHF. The CDR3 DNA is TGTGCCAGCAGCCCCGGTCGGGATCAGCCCCAGCATTTT.

This clone occurred once. The chain uses TRBV27 and TRBJ1-2; 8 bases line up with TRBD1. The CDR3 is made up of 14 amino acids. CDR1 and CDR2 from the germline V gene are MNHEY and SMNVEV (reference sequence). V dropped 8 bases and J dropped 7; count of bases not matched to a gene: 12. The CDR3: CASSGQGARGGYTF. Written as DNA, the CDR3 is TGTGCCAGCTCCGGGCAGGGGGCGCGGGGTGGCTACACCTTC.